This record concerns one TCR beta chain sequence. Germline V CDR1 and CDR2: SNHLY, FYNNEI. The CDR3 totals 14 residues. The V gene lost 0 bases and the J gene lost 6 bases, with 9 bases spanning the gap. The data were obtained in a study of blood T cell repertoires in COVID-19. As for the study in general: Acute and convalescent COVID-19 samples came from the United States, Italy and Spain. From T cells, B-cell-depleted T cells, or PBMCs came the material, which was cDNA or gDNA.

Per the original methods: For nucleated cells, counts were estimated from reference gene primer amplification. Only in-frame clones appear in the TCRdb table, and some are missing; sequencing was by immunoSEQ multiplex PCR. Clone size and the V and J calls come from that table; the DNA yielded D and trimming. This table holds over 150,000 clones, 65% to 85% found once. This chain connects TRBV2 to TRBJ1-5; D not certain. This TCR was sampled from a woman in her 70s who had recovered from COVID-19. Sequences were obtained from peripheral blood. The CDR3 is CASSEALVSQPQHF. CDR3 in DNA: TGTGCCAGCAGTGAAGCGCTAGTAAGTCAGCCCCAGCATTTT.